A selection of T cell receptor beta chains follows, all from one sample in a study of T cell changes during pregnancy in multiple sclerosis. Clones were sequenced by immunoSEQ multiplex PCR, and TCRdb holds only the in-frame ones, with some missing. The sample lists 65,000 to 80,000 clones, 85% to 95% seen once, with 0.9% to 1.2% in the top ten. The starting material was peripheral blood, obtained in the first trimester of pregnancy. These receptors came from a female donor with multiple sclerosis, enrolled in a pregnancy study. CDR3s include the opening cysteine and the closing phenylalanine or tryptophan. The D gene is left open where the match is weak. Only some rows state a clone size, as once, few, many or a class for expanded clones.

D gene	V gene	clone size	J gene	CDR3 DNA	CDR3 protein
.	TRBV7-6	.	TRBJ2-1	TGTGCCAGCAGCTTAAAGCGTAGCTCCTACAATGAGCAGTTCTTC	CASSLKRSSYNEQFF
TRBD1	TRBV18	.	TRBJ1-6	TGTGCCAGCTCACGGACAGGGGCGGATTCACCCCTCCACTTT	CASSRTGADSPLHF
.	TRBV28	.	TRBJ1-1	TGTGCCAGCAGTTTACGAGAGAACACTGAAGCTTTCTTT	CASSLRENTEAFF
.	TRBV29-1	.	TRBJ1-1	TGCAGCGGGTCCCAGGCTATGAACACTGAAGCTTTCTTT	CSGSQAMNTEAFF
TRBD2	TRBV6-6	.	TRBJ2-5	TGTGCCAGCAGACAAGGGACTAGCGGGCCTCAAGAGACCCAGTACTTC	CASRQGTSGPQETQYF
TRBD2	TRBV4-3	.	TRBJ2-7	TGCGCCAGCAGCCAACTAGCGGGGACCTACGAGCAGTACTTC	CASSQLAGTYEQYF
TRBD1	TRBV27	.	TRBJ1-1	TGTGCCAGCAGTTCAAAACGCCCTACAGGGGGGACTGAAGCTTTCTTT	CASSSKRPTGGTEAFF
.	TRBV6-6	.	TRBJ1-2	TGTGCCAGCAGTTACTCTGCAGGAAACTATGGCTACACCTTC	CASSYSAGNYGYTF
TRBD2	TRBV10-1	.	TRBJ2-1	TGCGCCAGCAGTGTAGCGGGGGACTACAATGAGCAGTTCTTC	CASSVAGDYNEQFF
.	TRBV5-3	.	TRBJ2-5	TGTGCCTTCGGGTCGCAAGAGACCCAGTACTTC	CAFGSQETQYF
TRBD2	TRBV29-1	.	TRBJ2-1	TGCATCATCGGGAGGGCCTCTGAGCAGTTCTTC	CIIGRASEQFF
.	TRBV7-3	.	TRBJ2-1	TGTGCCAGCAGCTTAGGCCCCCCCGCAATCGAGCAGTTCTTC	CASSLGPPAIEQFF
.	TRBV7-3	.	TRBJ2-5	TGTGCCAGCAGCTTCGGGCTAGCGAGACAAGAGACCCAGTACTTC	CASSFGLARQETQYF
.	TRBV6-5	once	TRBJ1-5	TGTGCCAGCAGTTACTCAGAGAATCAGCCCCAGCATTTT	CASSYSENQPQHF
TRBD1	TRBV7-9	.	TRBJ2-3	TGTGCCAGCAGCTTGGGACAGGGGGTGGATACGCAGTATTTT	CASSLGQGVDTQYF
TRBD1	TRBV6-5	.	TRBJ1-2	TGTGCCAGCAGGGGACAGGGGTTTGGTGGCTACACCTTC	CASRGQGFGGYTF
.	TRBV6-5	.	TRBJ2-5	TGTGCCAGCAGTCAATTAGGGGGAGAGACCCAGTACTTC	CASSQLGGETQYF
TRBD1	TRBV6-5	.	TRBJ2-4	TGTGCCAGCAGTTCAGCGGGACAGGGCATTCAGTACTTC	CASSSAGQGIQYF
TRBD1	TRBV18	once	TRBJ1-2	TGTGCCAGCTCACCACTGGGACAGGGGCCGGCGGAGACCTTC	CASSPLGQGPAETF
.	TRBV30	few	TRBJ1-1	TGTGCCGGACAGAACACTGAAGCTTTCTTT	CAGQNTEAFF